This T cell receptor beta chain came from a study of T cell changes during pregnancy in multiple sclerosis. This CDR3 is built from 13 residues. Deletions cut 1 base from V and 5 bases from J, with 8 bases between. The germline V gene encodes CDR1 SGHTA and CDR2 FQGNSA. Measured with immunoSEQ multiplex PCR; TCRdb has only the in-frame clones, and not every one. The sample gives about 100,000 clones, 75% to 95% of which show up once; approximately 3.4% is in the top ten. The receptor comes from a female donor with multiple sclerosis, enrolled in a pregnancy study. The J gene is TRBJ1-2, the V gene TRBV7-2; no firm D call. The sample here was peripheral blood, taken in the second trimester of pregnancy. CDR3 protein: CASSLEAEYGYTF. CDR3 DNA sequence: TGTGCCAGCAGCTTAGAGGCGGAATATGGCTACACCTTC.